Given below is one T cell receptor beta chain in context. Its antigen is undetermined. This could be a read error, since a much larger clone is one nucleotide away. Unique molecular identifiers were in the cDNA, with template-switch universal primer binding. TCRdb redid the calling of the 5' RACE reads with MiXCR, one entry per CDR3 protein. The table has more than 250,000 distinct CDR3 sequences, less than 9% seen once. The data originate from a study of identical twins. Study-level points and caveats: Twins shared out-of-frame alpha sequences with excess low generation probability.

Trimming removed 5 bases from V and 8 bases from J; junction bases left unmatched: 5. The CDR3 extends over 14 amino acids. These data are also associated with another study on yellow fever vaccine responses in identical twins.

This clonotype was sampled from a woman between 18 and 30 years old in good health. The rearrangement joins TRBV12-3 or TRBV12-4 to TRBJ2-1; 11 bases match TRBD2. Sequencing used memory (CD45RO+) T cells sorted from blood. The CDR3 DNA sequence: TGTGCCAGCAGTCCACTAGCGGGGGAATATGAGCAGTTCTTC. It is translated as CASSPLAGEYEQFF.